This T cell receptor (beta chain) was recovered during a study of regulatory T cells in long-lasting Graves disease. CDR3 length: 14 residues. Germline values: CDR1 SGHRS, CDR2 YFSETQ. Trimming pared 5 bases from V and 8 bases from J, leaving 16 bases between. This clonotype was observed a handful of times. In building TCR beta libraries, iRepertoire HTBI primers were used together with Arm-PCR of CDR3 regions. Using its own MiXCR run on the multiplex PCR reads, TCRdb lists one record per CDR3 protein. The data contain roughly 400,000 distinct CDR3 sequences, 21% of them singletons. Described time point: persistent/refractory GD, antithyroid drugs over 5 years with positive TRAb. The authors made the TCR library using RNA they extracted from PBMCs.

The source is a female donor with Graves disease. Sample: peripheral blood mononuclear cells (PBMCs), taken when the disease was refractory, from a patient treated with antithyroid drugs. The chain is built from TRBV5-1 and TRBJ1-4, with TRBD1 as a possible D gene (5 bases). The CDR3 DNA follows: TGCGCCAGCAGTTCGGGACGGGGAGACGAAAAACTGTTTTTT. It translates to CASSSGRGDEKLFF.